What follows are 26 T cell receptor beta chains derived from one specimen sequenced in a study of shared clonotypes between healthy human individuals. Profiled with immunoSEQ multiplex PCR; TCRdb holds only in-frame clones, not every one. The profile shows about 2.4 million clones, over 85% of them singletons. The sequencing sample was made of naive CD4+ T cells from PBMCs. The sample's subset: CD45RA+ positively selected. All receptors come from a young man in good health. Some clones in this sample may be carry-over from other donors' samples.

The V call is TRBV14, the J call TRBJ2-5; D gene uncertain. Germline CDR1 and CDR2: SGHDN and FVKESK. V was cut by 3 bases and J by 0 bases, with 5 bases left in between. The CDR3 has 13 amino acids. CDR3 in DNA: TGTGCCAGCAGCCAGCACTACCAAGAGACCCAGTACTTC. Translation: CASSQHYQETQYF.

The V and J genes are TRBV29-1 and TRBJ1-2, with D maybe TRBD1 (5 bases). The length of the CDR3 is 12 residues. The V gene lost 4 bases and the J gene lost 7 bases, with 13 bases spanning the gap. From germline, CDR1 is SQVTM and CDR2 ANQGSEA. Here the CDR3 reads CSVVQGAFGYTF. CDR3 DNA: TGCAGCGTTGTCCAGGGTGCCTTTGGCTACACCTTC. The complete variable domain, with remaining parts taken from reference TRBV29-1 and TRBJ1-2, reads SAVISQKPSRDICQRGTSLTIQCQVDSQVTMMFWYRQQPGQSLTLIATANQGSEATYESGFVIDKFPISRPNLTFSTLTVSNMSPEDSSIYLCSVVQGAFGYTFGSGTRLTVV.

The V and J genes are TRBV5-1 and TRBJ2-7; 9 nucleotides line up with TRBD2. Germline V gene sequence: CDR1 SGHRS, CDR2 YFSETQ. The CDR3 runs 15 residues. J lost 6 bases, V lost 2 bases, and 9 bases had no gene match. CDR3: CASSLVSAGGPEQYF. Here the CDR3 DNA reads TGCGCCAGCAGCTTAGTCTCGGCGGGAGGGCCCGAGCAGTACTTC.

In DNA form, the CDR3 reads TGTGCCAGCAGTGAGGGACTTTCTGGAAACACCATATATTTT. It translates to CASSEGLSGNTIYF. This chain uses TRBV9 with TRBJ1-3; possible D gene TRBD1, 5 bases. Germline assignment: CDR1 SGDLS and CDR2 YYNGEE. The CDR3 contains 14 residues. Trimming shortened V by 5 bases and J by 1 base, and 10 bases separated the two germline ends.

The J gene is TRBJ2-1, the V gene TRBV19; possible D gene TRBD2, 7 bases. The CDR3 is made up of 15 amino acids. CDR1 LNHDA and CDR2 SQIVND come from the germline V gene (reference sequence). V was trimmed by 4 bases and J by 10 bases, leaving 20 bases between them. CDR3 protein: CASSTRSGGVMEQFF. The CDR3 region has the DNA TGTGCCAGTAGTACCAGGTCGGGGGGCGTAATGGAGCAGTTCTTC.

In regard to this clone: The same CDR3 also results from other DNA sequences found in this sample. The CDR3 nucleotides read TGTGCCAGCAGCGGGACTCCGTACCAAGAGACCCAGTACTTC. As protein: CASSGTPYQETQYF. This chain uses TRBV9 with TRBJ2-5; D might be TRBD2 (5 bases). The CDR3 length is 14 residues. V lost 3 bases, J lost 0 bases, and 9 bases lay in between. Germline assignment: CDR1 SGDLS and CDR2 YYNGEE.

The rearrangement links TRBV28 to TRBJ2-7, with 11 bases that match TRBD1. The germline V gene encodes CDR1 MDHEN and CDR2 SYDVKM. The ends lost 1 base at V and 2 bases at J; junction bases unmatched: 10. This CDR3 spans 18 amino acids. The CDR3 protein is CASSLFKPGQGVPYEQYF. For the CDR3, the DNA is TGTGCCAGCAGTTTATTCAAACCGGGACAGGGGGTCCCCTACGAGCAGTACTTC.

The chain employs TRBV5-5 and TRBJ1-4, with 9 bases that match TRBD1. The CDR3 sequence is 16 residues long. Germline CDR1 reads SGHKS; CDR2 reads YYEKEE (reference sequence). V was clipped by 0 bases and J by 3 bases; unmatched bases: 3. DNA for the CDR3: TGTGCCAGCAGCTTGGACAGGGGGCTGTCTAATGAAAAACTGTTTTTT. It specifies CASSLDRGLSNEKLFF.

The rearrangement uses TRBV7-9 and TRBJ2-3; D is possibly TRBD2 (6 bases). Trimming left V 6 bases short and J 2 bases short, with 15 bases between. Germline V gives CDR1 SEHNR, CDR2 FQNEAQ (reference sequence). The CDR3 is made up of 15 amino acids. The CDR3, as DNA: TGTGCCAGCAGGCCCGGGGGAGGATACACAGATACGCAGTATTTT. Its translation is CASRPGGGYTDTQYF.

The chain has TRBV4-2 and TRBJ2-2, with D hard to call. CDR3 size: 13 residues. With 8 bases removed from V and 1 base from J, the gap between germline ends came to 8 bases. Germline V gene lookup returns CDR1 LGHNA and CDR2 YNFKEQ. CDR3 residues: CASLGRNTGELFF. DNA of the CDR3: TGTGCCAGCCTAGGCAGGAACACCGGGGAGCTGTTTTTT.

This clone was recorded a few times. V usage is TRBV6-1 and J usage is TRBJ2-7, with 9 bases fitting TRBD2. The CDR3 totals 15 residues. Germline V gene data show CDR1 as MNHNS and CDR2 as SASEGT. V dropped 8 bases and J dropped 6; count of bases not matched to a gene: 14. The CDR3 loop reads CASSPTGTSYFEQYF. The CDR3 region has the DNA TGTGCCAGCTCCCCGACCGGGACTAGCTACTTCGAGCAGTACTTC.

To note about this clone: This specimen includes other DNA sequences encoding the same CDR3. The chain uses TRBV5-1 and TRBJ2-3; D gene ambiguous. Looked up from germline, CDR1 is SGHRS and CDR2 is YFSETQ. The CDR3 has 13 amino acids. V lost 4 bases to trimming and J lost 0 bases, with 6 bases between them. DNA for the CDR3: TGCGCCAGCAGCAGAGGTAGCACAGATACGCAGTATTTT. It specifies CASSRGSTDTQYF. The complete variable domain, with remaining parts taken from reference TRBV5-1 and TRBJ2-3, reads KAGVTQTPRYLIKTRGQQVTLSCSPISGHRSVSWYQQTPGQGLQFLFEYFSETQRNKGNFPGRFSGRQFSNSRSEMNVSTLELGDSALYLCASSRGSTDTQYFGPGTRLTVL.

The genes are TRBV2 and TRBJ1-1; 8 bases fit TRBD1. This CDR3 has 15 amino acids. Trimming at V came to 6 bases and at J to 1 base, leaving 7 bases not matched to a gene. Germline V lookup: CDR1 SNHLY, CDR2 FYNNEI. The CDR3 bases are TGTGCCAGCAGAGTGGAGGGACAGGCGAACACTGAAGCTTTCTTT. Translated: CASRVEGQANTEAFF.

The chain links TRBV5-1 to TRBJ1-3; the D is unclear. The germline gives CDR1 SGHRS, CDR2 YFSETQ. The CDR3 extends over 15 amino acids. V was pared by 4 bases and J by 0 bases, with 11 bases between. CDR3 residues: CASSADASSGNTIYF. The DNA of the CDR3 is TGCGCCAGCAGCGCCGACGCCTCCTCTGGAAACACCATATATTTT.

V and J are TRBV5-1 and TRBJ2-6; D possibly matches TRBD1 or TRBD2 (5 bases each). The CDR3 consists of 17 residues. Germline V CDR1 and CDR2: SGHRS, YFSETQ. V dropped 2 bases and J dropped 4 bases, with 16 bases sitting between them. CDR3 nucleotide sequence: TGCGCCAGCAGCTTCCCGGGACCTAGCATCGGGGCCAACGTCCTGACTTTC. Translation: CASSFPGPSIGANVLTF.

The genes are TRBV6-5 and TRBJ2-3, with 8 bases identical to TRBD1. With V trimmed by 5 bases and J by 7 bases, 2 bases remained unmatched. The length of the CDR3 is 12 residues. Germline lookup yields CDR1 MNHEY and CDR2 SVGAGI. Here the CDR3 reads CASSHRGNTQYF. In nucleotides, the CDR3 is TGTGCCAGCAGTCACAGGGGGAATACGCAGTATTTT.

The J gene is TRBJ2-1, the V gene TRBV5-1; 8 bases agree with TRBD1. Germline V lookup: CDR1 SGHRS, CDR2 YFSETQ. The CDR3 has 13 amino acids. V shed 5 bases, J shed 7 bases, and the junction held 5 bases outside the gene matches. The CDR3 coding sequence is TGCGCCAGCAGTACGGACAGGGTAAATGAGCAGTTCTTC. This encodes CASSTDRVNEQFF.

The gene calls are TRBV5-1 and TRBJ1-4, with D perhaps matching TRBD1 (6 bases). V was trimmed by 4 bases and J by 8 bases, leaving 15 bases between them. The CDR3 extends over 14 amino acids. Germline CDR1 reads SGHRS; CDR2 reads YFSETQ. CDR3 sequence reads: CASSTTGPGEKLFF. The CDR3 nucleotides are TGCGCCAGCAGCACGACAGGTCCAGGGGAAAAACTGTTTTTT. Full variable domain (remainder filled in from reference TRBV5-1 and TRBJ1-4): KAGVTQTPRYLIKTRGQQVTLSCSPISGHRSVSWYQQTPGQGLQFLFEYFSETQRNKGNFPGRFSGRQFSNSRSEMNVSTLELGDSALYLCASSTTGPGEKLFFGSGTQLSVL.

The V and J genes are TRBV28 and TRBJ1-2; weak D call: TRBD1 (6 bases). Germline V lookup: CDR1 MDHEN, CDR2 SYDVKM. V lost 6 bases and J 0 bases, leaving 11 bases between the germline ends. There are 14 residues in the CDR3. The CDR3 coding sequence is TGTGCCAGCAGCCAGACAGGAACTAACTATGGCTACACCTTC. Translation: CASSQTGTNYGYTF.

This chain uses TRBV27 with TRBJ2-3; D not resolved. The V end lost 2 bases, the J end lost 4 bases, and 10 bases lay between the germline ends. Germline assignment: CDR1 MNHEY and CDR2 SMNVEV (reference sequence). The CDR3 has 14 amino acids. The CDR3, as DNA: TGTGCCAGCAGTTTAATGGCCCTAGCAGATACGCAGTATTTT. It codes for CASSLMALADTQYF.

The gene calls are TRBV2 and TRBJ2-3, with D possibly matching TRBD2 (8 bases). With 6 bases removed from V and 1 base from J, the gap between germline ends came to 14 bases. The germline CDR1 and CDR2 sequences are SNHLY and FYNNEI. This CDR3 contains 15 residues. The CDR3 loop reads CASSLSGTGTDTQYF. The CDR3 bases are TGTGCCAGCAGCCTTAGCGGGACAGGCACAGATACGCAGTATTTT.

The chain combines TRBV7-2 with TRBJ1-5, with 7 bases lining up with TRBD1. J gave up 0 bases and V 1 base, and 9 bases lay outside the gene matches. This CDR3 spans 18 amino acids. Germline CDR1 and CDR2: SGHTA and FQGNSA. The CDR3 coding sequence is TGTGCCAGCAGCTTAGTACCAGGGGGGGCTTATAGCAATCAGCCCCAGCATTTT. This codes for CASSLVPGGAYSNQPQHF.

This clone was observed a single time. This chain connects TRBV7-2 to TRBJ1-1; no reliable D call. Trimming took 2 bases from V and 1 from J, leaving 11 bases between them. The CDR3 runs to 15 residues. Germline CDR1 reads SGHTA; CDR2 reads FQGNSA. CDR3 bases: TGTGCCAGCAGCTTATTGATCGTTGGGAACACTGAAGCTTTCTTT. Translating gives CASSLLIVGNTEAFF.

On this clone: The same CDR3 can be traced to other DNA sequences in this sample. The chain recombines TRBV7-9 with TRBJ2-5; no clear D gene. CDR3 length: 15 residues. Germline V CDR1 and CDR2: SEHNR, FQNEAQ (reference sequence). V gave up 0 bases and J gave up 5 bases, with 13 bases separating them. CDR3 protein: CASSLASGLGETQYF. CDR3 coding DNA: TGTGCCAGCAGCTTAGCCTCCGGCTTGGGGGAGACCCAGTACTTC.

The genes are TRBV25-1 and TRBJ1-1; 8 bases are a match to TRBD1. Germline lookup yields CDR1 MGHDK and CDR2 SYGVNS. Losses at the gene ends were 4 bases for V and 3 bases for J; bases not matched to a gene: 1. The CDR3 has 13 residues. Here the CDR3 reads CASSGTGHTEAFF. CDR3 DNA sequence: TGTGCCAGCAGTGGGACAGGGCACACTGAAGCTTTCTTT.

The V gene is TRBV15, the J gene TRBJ1-2; D remains ambiguous. Germline V gene sequence: CDR1 LNHNV, CDR2 YYDKDF (reference sequence). The CDR3 consists of 12 residues. V lost 2 bases and J lost 7, with 8 bases in between. The CDR3 DNA reads TGTGCCACCAGCAGACCTCGGGGTGGCTACACCTTC. Protein sequence: CATSRPRGGYTF.